The 3 T cell receptor beta chains in this list originate from one sample, sequenced in a study of control samples from healthy donors and cancer patients. Sequencing used immunoSEQ multiplex PCR; TCRdb keeps in-frame clones, though not all of them. The sample shows 50,000 to 55,000 clones, about nine tenths of them seen only once. Sequences were obtained from PBMCs. These receptors were collected from a man aged 60-69 years with head and neck cancer.

V and J are TRBV10-3 and TRBJ1-2; the D is unclear. Trimming removed 4 bases at V and 4 bases at J, with 13 bases between. In germline, CDR1 is ENHRY, CDR2 SYGVKD. This CDR3 is 14 amino acids long. The CDR3 coding sequence is TGTGCCATCAGTGTGACCCAAATGGGCTATGGCTACACCTTC. Its protein is CAISVTQMGYGYTF.

This sequence joins TRBV6-2 or TRBV6-3 and TRBJ2-3; 11 bases align to TRBD1. This CDR3 has 13 amino acids. CDR1 and CDR2 from the germline V gene are MNHEY and SVGEGT. Trimming at V came to 6 bases and at J to 12 bases, leaving 8 bases not matched to a gene. CDR3 nucleotide sequence: TGTGCCAGCAGCCGGGGACAGGGGGTGAATCAGTATTTT. It encodes CASSRGQGVNQYF.

The chain joins TRBV6-5 to TRBJ1-2, with 9 nucleotides matching TRBD1. Germline CDR1 reads MNHEY; CDR2 reads SVGAGI. With 4 bases clipped from V and 7 bases from J, the junction kept 7 bases outside the gene matches. CDR3 length equals 14 residues. The CDR3 region is CASSLGQGNLGYTF. The CDR3 nucleotides are TGTGCCAGCAGTTTGGGACAGGGAAACCTTGGCTACACCTTC.